A single sample is the source of the 18 T cell receptor beta chains below, sequenced in a study of CD8+CD57+ T cells in acquired aplastic anemia. Using genomic DNA as the template, TCR beta VDJ and CDR3 profiling was carried out. TCRdb used MiXCR to reprocess the reads, holding one entry per CDR3 protein. The profile shows hundreds of thousands of distinct CDR3 sequences, 50% to 65% of them singletons. CD8+CD57+ cell expansion, shown by flow cytometry, had occurred in the patients selected for sequencing. Sequencing input: sorted CD4+, CD8+, or CD8+CD57+ T cells (not recorded which) from PBMCs. The receptors were gathered from a human donor with aplastic anemia.

The V call is TRBV20-1, the J call TRBJ2-7; possible D gene TRBD2, 6 bases. The CDR3 sequence is 15 residues long. The V end was cut by 6 bases, the J end by 5 bases, with 23 bases between. Germline CDR1 DFQATT, CDR2 SNEGSKA (reference sequence). The CDR3 is CSAPARGRVPNEQYF. CDR3 DNA: TGCAGTGCCCCAGCGCGGGGCAGGGTCCCCAACGAGCAGTACTTC.

At least ten counts were recorded for this clonotype. CDR3 bases: TGTGCCAGCAGTTTAAACGGGGCACGTAATTCACCCCTCCACTTT. It encodes CASSLNGARNSPLHF. This sequence joins TRBV27 and TRBJ1-6; tentative D call: TRBD1 (5 bases). This CDR3 spans 15 amino acids. Germline values: CDR1 MNHEY, CDR2 SMNVEV (reference sequence). V was clipped by 2 bases and J by 6 bases, with 11 bases between them.

CDR3 region: CASPRGTSGPEQFF. The CDR3 DNA is TGTGCCAGCCCCCGGGGGACTAGCGGACCCGAGCAGTTCTTC. This chain connects TRBV7-8 to TRBJ2-1; 11 bases line up with TRBD2. CDR3 length: 14 residues. V was pared by 8 bases and J by 10 bases, with 10 bases of the junction left unmatched. CDR1 and CDR2 (germline): SGHVS, FQNEAQ. Supplemented by reference TRBV7-8 and TRBJ2-1, the full variable domain reads GAGVSQSPRYKVAKRGQDVALRCDPISGHVSLFWYQQALGQGPEFLTYFQNEAQLDKSGLPSDRFFAERPEGSVSTLKIQRTQQEDSAVYLCASPRGTSGPEQFFGPGTRLTVL.

The table lists this clonotype with many counts. V and J are TRBV12-5 and TRBJ2-7; D is unresolved. Per germline, CDR1 LGHNT and CDR2 FRNRAP. The CDR3 consists of 11 residues. V was cut by 3 bases and J by 4 bases, with 4 bases left in between. The CDR3 coding sequence is TGTGCTAGTGGTTTAAATTACGAGCAGTACTTC. It yields the protein CASGLNYEQYF.

This clonotype has a handful of counts. The chain carries TRBV10-2 and TRBJ2-7; the D gene is possibly TRBD2 (5 bases). With 1 base removed from V and 2 bases from J, the gap between germline ends came to 15 bases. Germline lookup yields CDR1 WSHSY and CDR2 SAAADI. The length of the CDR3 is 16 residues. The CDR3 coding sequence is TGCGCCAGCAGTGAGTTGAGCGGAGTAACTGCCTACGAGCAGTACTTC. As protein: CASSELSGVTAYEQYF.

The chain recombines TRBV20-1 with TRBJ2-2; the match to TRBD1 covers 8 bases. The CDR3 runs 15 residues. Trimming took 6 bases from V and 6 from J; bases not matched to a gene: 12. Germline values: CDR1 DFQATT, CDR2 SNEGSKA (reference sequence). The CDR3 here is CSARSGTGDAGELFF. In DNA, the CDR3 is TGCAGTGCCAGATCCGGGACAGGTGACGCCGGGGAGCTGTTTTTT.

The chain employs TRBV10-3 and TRBJ1-4, with D possibly being TRBD1 (6 bases). This CDR3 is 13 amino acids long. V lost 6 bases and J lost 3, with 8 bases in between. Germline CDR1 and CDR2: ENHRY and SYGVKD. CDR3 residues: CAIRGHANEKLFF. The CDR3 coding sequence is TGTGCCATCAGGGGACACGCTAATGAAAAACTGTTTTTT.

This clonotype was observed a handful of times. V gene TRBV20-1 combines with J gene TRBJ1-2; 7 bases are shared with TRBD1. The CDR3 covers 14 residues. The germline gives CDR1 DFQATT, CDR2 SNEGSKA (reference sequence). V lost 1 base, J lost 5 bases, and 7 bases stayed unmatched. Written as DNA, the CDR3 is TGCAGTGCTAGAGGGGACAGAGGGGGTTATGGCTACACCTTC. The encoded protein is CSARGDRGGYGYTF.

This clonotype appeared many times. The chain combines TRBV20-1 with TRBJ2-5; 9 bases map to TRBD2. The CDR3 loop spans 14 amino acids. In germline, CDR1 is DFQATT, CDR2 SNEGSKA (reference sequence). V lost 2 bases and J lost 2; bases outside the gene matches: 3. The DNA for the CDR3 is TGCAGTGCTAGACTAGGACTAGCGCAAGAGACCCAGTACTTC. As protein: CSARLGLAQETQYF.

The chain joins TRBV20-1 to TRBJ2-7, with unresolved D. CDR3 length: 12 residues. Germline-derived CDR1 and CDR2 are DFQATT and SNEGSKA (reference sequence). V shed 4 bases and J shed 6 bases, with 13 bases lying between them. The chain's CDR3 is CSATVGPSEQYF. In DNA, the CDR3 is TGCAGTGCTACCGTCGGCCCGTCCGAGCAGTACTTC.

This clonotype was counted only a few times. In DNA form, the CDR3 reads TGCAGTGCTAGGGTTTCAGGGTGGGAGACCCAGTACTTC. Protein product: CSARVSGWETQYF. The rearrangement uses TRBV20-1 and TRBJ2-5; TRBD1 is a possible D gene (5 bases). The V end was cut by 3 bases, the J end by 5 bases, with 13 bases between. Germline CDR1 and CDR2: DFQATT and SNEGSKA (reference sequence). The CDR3 length is 13 residues.

The J gene is TRBJ2-3, the V gene TRBV7-9, with 9 bases lining up with TRBD2. The junction had 9 bases not matched to a gene; V was cut back by 8 bases and J by 6 bases. This CDR3 is built from 14 residues. From germline, CDR1 is SEHNR and CDR2 FQNEAQ (reference sequence). The CDR3 DNA is TGTGCCAGCTTGGGACTAGCAAGTACTGATACGCAGTATTTT. Encoded protein: CASLGLASTDTQYF.

In regard to this clonotype: Sequence at one end of the junction differs from germline and may be a read error. The chain carries TRBV7-2 and TRBJ2-3, with D possibly matching TRBD1 (5 bases). Per germline, CDR1 SGHTA and CDR2 FQGNSA. CDR3 length equals 14 residues. CDR3 DNA sequence: TGTGCCAGCACCCACATCGGAGCTACAGGTACGCAGTATTTT. This gives the protein CASTHIGATGTQYF.

The gene calls are TRBV2 and TRBJ2-4, with 13 bases lining up with TRBD2. After removal of 4 bases from V and 2 bases from J, the junction contained 2 bases not matched to a gene. Germline V gene lookup returns CDR1 SNHLY and CDR2 FYNNEI. The CDR3 sequence is 16 residues long. CDR3 residues: CASSALAGGPKNIQYF. CDR3 sequence (DNA): TGTGCCAGCAGTGCACTAGCGGGGGGGCCCAAAAACATTCAGTACTTC.

The chain uses TRBV7-8 and TRBJ1-2; no clear D gene. The V and J ends lost 10 bases and 3 bases respectively, with 15 bases between them. Germline V CDR1 and CDR2: SGHVS, FQNEAQ. There are 13 residues in the CDR3. The CDR3: CAISESGDYGYTF. For the CDR3, the DNA is TGTGCCATCAGTGAGTCCGGGGACTATGGCTACACCTTC. Complete variable domain (other parts from reference TRBV7-8 and TRBJ1-2): GAGVSQSPRYKVAKRGQDVALRCDPISGHVSLFWYQQALGQGPEFLTYFQNEAQLDKSGLPSDRFFAERPEGSVSTLKIQRTQQEDSAVYLCAISESGDYGYTFGSGTRLTVV.

The chain employs TRBV14 and TRBJ1-2; TRBD1 matches 9 bases. Looked up from germline, CDR1 is SGHDN and CDR2 is FVKESK. The CDR3 loop spans 14 amino acids. With V trimmed by 5 bases and J by 5 bases, 6 bases remained unmatched. CDR3 sequence reads: CASSTHGTGYGYTF. The CDR3 DNA sequence: TGTGCCAGCAGCACCCACGGGACAGGGTATGGCTACACCTTC.

The chain has TRBV5-1 and TRBJ2-1; D might be TRBD2 (6 bases). Per germline, CDR1 SGHRS and CDR2 YFSETQ. This CDR3 has 17 amino acids. Deletions cut 6 bases from V and 0 bases from J, with 19 bases between. The CDR3 reads CASKRDGGVSSYNEQFF. CDR3 bases: TGCGCCAGCAAACGAGATGGCGGGGTCAGCTCCTACAATGAGCAGTTCTTC.

This clonotype showed up just a few times. The J gene is TRBJ1-1, the V gene TRBV7-3; D is unresolved. The CDR3 extends over 13 amino acids. The V gene lost 6 bases and the J gene lost 1 base, with 9 bases spanning the gap. Germline CDR1 SGHTA, CDR2 FQGTGA. In nucleotides, the CDR3 is TGTGCCAGCAGGGGCGGCGCGAACACTGAAGCTTTCTTT. Translated: CASRGGANTEAFF.